The 11 T cell receptor beta chains reported below all come from one sample, sequenced in a study of T cell repertoires in cytomegalovirus infection. TCRdb passed the reads through MiXCR, listing each CDR3 protein once. The table includes about 51,000 distinct CDR3 sequences, over 15% detected once. These receptors have no identified antigens. The sample was CD8+ T cells from cultured PBMCs, taken from culture after CMV antigen stimulation. Every receptor here comes from a human donor in good health (CMV status not recorded). Some clones in this sample may be carry-over from other donors' samples.

This clonotype was found a few times. An end of the junction differs from the germline gene, which may be a read error. V usage is TRBV12-3 or TRBV12-4 and J usage is TRBJ2-7, with 10 bases aligning to TRBD2. CDR3 length: 11 residues. This chain's CDR3 is CASSPSGGLHF. In DNA form, the CDR3 reads TGTGCCAGCAGTCCTAGCGGGGGCCTTCACTTC.

This clonotype was observed a handful of times. The chain combines TRBV7-8 with TRBJ2-1; no firm D call. The CDR3 extends over 11 amino acids. Germline loops: CDR1 SGHVS, CDR2 FQNEAQ. V was pared by 3 bases and J by 8 bases, with 5 bases between. CDR3 amino acids: CASSFIDEQFF. The CDR3 bases are TGTGCCAGCAGCTTTATCGATGAGCAGTTCTTC.

This sequence joins TRBV7-6 and TRBJ1-1; the match to TRBD1 covers 7 bases. The CDR3 runs 15 residues. With V trimmed by 0 bases and J by 2 bases, 3 bases remained unmatched. Germline V gene sequence: CDR1 SGHVS, CDR2 FNYEAQ. The CDR3 spells CASSLAGGSNTEAFF. CDR3 coding DNA: TGTGCCAGCAGCTTAGCAGGGGGCAGTAACACTGAAGCTTTCTTT.

The CDR3 DNA is TGTGCCAGCAGCCCCACCCGAGACAGGGAAATTTACAATGAGCAGTTCTTC. Translating gives CASSPTRDREIYNEQFF. The V gene is TRBV7-6, the J gene TRBJ2-1; 7 nucleotides agree with TRBD1. Germline V CDR1 and CDR2: SGHVS, FNYEAQ. The CDR3 is made up of 17 amino acids. The J segment lost 4 bases and the V segment lost 5 bases, leaving 14 bases of the junction unmatched. The full variable domain, rest sourced from reference TRBV7-6 and TRBJ2-1, is GAGVSQSPRYKVTKRGQDVALRCDPISGHVSLYWYRQALGQGPEFLTYFNYEAQQDKSGLPNDRFSAERPEGSISTLTIQRTEQRDSAMYRCASSPTRDREIYNEQFFGPGTRLTVL.

This clonotype occurred a few times. V is TRBV7-9 and J is TRBJ1-5; TRBD1 matches at 10 bases. CDR3 length: 14 residues. V lost 4 bases and J lost 7; bases outside the gene matches: 4. Germline CDR1 reads SEHNR; CDR2 reads FQNEAQ (reference sequence). For the CDR3, the DNA is TGTGCCAGCAGCTCTCGGACAGGGGGGCAGCCCCAGCATTTT. Translated: CASSSRTGGQPQHF.

This clonotype appeared many times. This chain uses TRBV19 with TRBJ2-1; 7 bases align to TRBD2. CDR1 LNHDA and CDR2 SQIVND come from the germline V gene (reference sequence). The CDR3 is 15 residues long. V was clipped by 3 bases and J by 0 bases; unmatched bases: 2. The CDR3 nucleotides read TGTGCCAGTAGTATGCCGGGGGGCTCCTACAATGAGCAGTTCTTC. This gives the protein CASSMPGGSYNEQFF.

The rearrangement uses TRBV6-8 and TRBJ1-2, with D maybe TRBD1 (6 bases). The length of the CDR3 is 13 residues. The V end was cut by 6 bases, the J end by 4 bases, with 12 bases between. The germline CDR1 and CDR2 sequences are MNHGY and SAAAGT. CDR3 protein: CASRRGQIYGYTF. For the CDR3, the DNA is TGTGCCAGCAGACGGGGACAAATCTATGGCTACACCTTC.

This clonotype has at least ten counts. The chain combines TRBV5-6 with TRBJ2-7; a weak D match, TRBD1 (6 bases). V lost 5 bases and J lost 0, with 12 bases in between. CDR3 length equals 14 residues. Germline V gene lookup returns CDR1 SGHDT and CDR2 YYEEEE. CDR3 sequence: CASRSRQVSYEQYF. The DNA for the CDR3 is TGTGCCAGCAGATCCCGACAGGTCTCCTACGAGCAGTACTTC.

This clonotype was counted a few times. J is TRBJ2-7 and V is TRBV7-2; 10 bases match TRBD2. The CDR3 loop spans 17 amino acids. Germline CDR1 is SGHTA and CDR2 is FQGNSA. J gave up 3 bases and V 3 bases, and 11 bases lay outside the gene matches. CDR3 sequence reads: CASSLVGGAGGLYEQYF. CDR3 coding DNA: TGTGCCAGCAGCTTGGTGGGCGGAGCGGGAGGGCTCTACGAGCAGTACTTC.

This chain joins TRBV4-1 and TRBJ2-1, with TRBD2 matching 8 bases. The CDR3 sequence is 15 residues long. Germline trimming cut 4 bases from V and 7 bases from J; bases unmatched to any gene: 9. CDR1 is MGHRA and CDR2 is YSYEKL in the germline V gene. CDR3 bases: TGCGCCAGCAGCCTCCTAGCGGGTCCCTGGAATGAGCAGTTCTTC. Protein sequence: CASSLLAGPWNEQFF.

The chain combines TRBV29-1 with TRBJ2-3, with D perhaps matching TRBD1 (5 bases). The CDR3 runs to 14 residues. Deletions cut 7 bases from V and 0 bases from J, with 14 bases between. CDR1 is SQVTM and CDR2 is ANQGSEA in the germline V gene. The CDR3 nucleotides are TGCAGCGCTCCAGGGCCCGGGAGCACAGATACGCAGTATTTT. It codes for CSAPGPGSTDTQYF.